A selection of T cell receptor beta chains follows, all from one sample in a study of blood T cell repertoires in COVID-19. Measured with immunoSEQ multiplex PCR; TCRdb has only the in-frame clones, and not every one. The sample includes around 330,000 clones, more than 75% of them seen just once. The sample was PBMCs or T cells enriched from blood (not recorded which). The receptors originated from a man aged 55 to 70 who had recovered from COVID-19. CDR3s include the opening cysteine and the closing phenylalanine or tryptophan. Fields, in order: V gene, CDR3 length, J gene, CDR3 protein.

TRBV7-9,14,TRBJ2-1,CASIRGGSYNEQFF
TRBV3-1/TRBV3-2,16,TRBJ2-7,CASSQAGRGAYGEQYF
TRBV4-3,15,TRBJ1-3,CASSPGGQVGNTIYF
TRBV6-5,13,TRBJ2-2,CASRFRGTGELFF
TRBV9,16,TRBJ2-1,CASSVDSSGGLHEQFF
TRBV18,16,TRBJ1-2,CASSPGVPASLYGYTF
TRBV6-5,13,TRBJ1-2,CASIRRTGYGYTF
TRBV2,15,TRBJ2-3,CASSQPPGGTDTQYF
TRBV3-1/TRBV3-2,13,TRBJ1-2,CASSRGGKDGYTF
TRBV5-6,14,TRBJ1-1,CASSLGQGSGEAFF
TRBV20-1,15,TRBJ2-3,CSASLRDSSTDTQYF
TRBV6-5,15,TRBJ1-6,CASRRTQGGYSPLHF
TRBV6-5,14,TRBJ1-5,CASRGDWSNQPQHF
TRBV6-2/TRBV6-3,16,TRBJ2-1,CASSYTGLAGFNEQFF
TRBV7-8,13,TRBJ1-5,CASSQDPGEPQHF
TRBV7-6,17,TRBJ2-3,CASSEAGTRFATDTQYF
TRBV2,15,TRBJ2-5,CASRRRTGAGETQYF
TRBV7-2,15,TRBJ1-2,CASSIRDRGRNGYTF
TRBV20-1,11,TRBJ1-4,CSARAGEKLFF
TRBV28,14,TRBJ1-3,CASTSWTGRNTIYF
TRBV18,17,TRBJ2-1,CASSSGLAGQGANEQFF
TRBV5-4,16,TRBJ2-1,CASSVGTSGGFNEQFF
TRBV28,14,TRBJ1-2,CASGSSGEAYGYTF
TRBV15,13,TRBJ1-2,CATSTHSIYGYTF
TRBV7-8,16,TRBJ1-1,CASSFDGGGRNTEAFF
TRBV6-5,15,TRBJ1-1,CASSGGSTEYTEAFF
TRBV2,13,TRBJ1-1,CASKTGSGTEAFF
TRBV5-1,14,TRBJ1-2,CASSSLEGSYGYTF
TRBV6-5,15,TRBJ1-2,CASSYSLTGAYGYTF
TRBV5-5,19,TRBJ2-5,CASSLDFVFWVGQQETQYF
TRBV19,14,TRBJ2-1,CASSIVSGVGEQFF
TRBV7-2,13,TRBJ2-7,CASSLPGGSEYDF
TRBV9,14,TRBJ2-3,CASMGDREVDTQYF
TRBV18,15,TRBJ1-5,CASSLRQGENQPQHF
TRBV5-5,14,TRBJ1-1,CASSLVGVGTEAFF
TRBV7-2,16,TRBJ2-6,CASSLVVSSGANVLTF